This is a list of T cell receptor beta chains from one sample in a study of beta chain features in type 1 diabetes. The table came from immunoSEQ multiplex PCR; TCRdb's copy has only in-frame clones and leaves some out. This sample has 250,000 to 400,000 clones, with 11% to 15% found just once. Sequenced sample: central memory CD4+ T cells from blood. The receptors stem from a man aged 30 to 39 in good health. Both conserved end residues are part of each CDR3.

V gene	J gene	CDR3 protein
TRBV15	TRBJ2-4	CATSPGGTGNIQYF
TRBV28	TRBJ1-1	CASSQGVDTEAFF
TRBV5-6	TRBJ2-4	CASSYLSFGKNIQYF
TRBV7-9	TRBJ2-2	CASSEQGNTGELFF
TRBV6-1	TRBJ2-3	CASSEGSGSVDTQYF
TRBV7-2	TRBJ1-3	CASSPLTSSRLDTIYF
TRBV14	TRBJ2-1	CASSQSGFNNEQFF
TRBV9	TRBJ2-2	CASSVVGETGELFF
TRBV7-2	TRBJ1-4	CASSLGGRTNEKLFF
TRBV5-5	TRBJ1-1	CASSLQRGPGSTNQSEAFF
TRBV7-9	TRBJ1-1	CASSQGRGAFF
TRBV7-9	TRBJ2-2	CASSLRGADSFNTGELFF
TRBV29-1	TRBJ1-2	CSVGTVISYGYTF
TRBV6-5	TRBJ1-2	CASRPGGQGYGYTF
TRBV29-1	TRBJ2-2	CSGKLVTGELFF
TRBV7-2	TRBJ1-6	CASSLRAAAPNTPLHF
TRBV14	TRBJ1-5	CASSQGRNQPQHF
TRBV19	TRBJ2-4	CASSMGWGAKNIQYF
TRBV4-1	TRBJ1-5	CASSQKFGSGTLGNQPQHF
TRBV4-1	TRBJ2-2	CASSQSAQNTGELFF
TRBV5-1	TRBJ2-3	CASSIGTAARTDTQYF
TRBV5-4	TRBJ2-5	CASSAPGRGTRETQYF
TRBV9	TRBJ2-2	CASSAGGSYNTGELFF
TRBV7-2	TRBJ2-3	CASSPSGGPADTQYF
TRBV27	TRBJ1-2	CASSVTQTRDRVSSSGYTF
TRBV21-1	TRBJ1-1	CASLYRGMNTEAFF
TRBV11-2	TRBJ1-2	CASSLGADGYTF
TRBV7-8	TRBJ1-2	CASSLVARSANGYTF
TRBV25-1	TRBJ1-5	CASKGQGGNQPQHF
TRBV15	TRBJ2-1	CATSTGSSVYNEQFF
TRBV6-1	TRBJ1-2	CATHSGSYGYTF
TRBV5-1	TRBJ2-1	CASQQGLSYNEQFF
TRBV11-2	TRBJ1-1	CASSNTLGTGGKNTEAFF
TRBV7-6	TRBJ2-7	CASSSEYEQYF
TRBV5-6	TRBJ2-3	CASSLGLGNTDTQYF
TRBV7-3	TRBJ2-2	CASSTFSGRATGELFF
TRBV5-1	TRBJ2-7	CASSLGGITYEQYF
TRBV7-2	TRBJ1-6	CASNVGQGNSPLHF
TRBV4-2	TRBJ2-2	CASSPQGQGTGELFF
TRBV6-5	TRBJ1-5	CASSYSGQRNQPQHF
TRBV2	TRBJ2-1	CASSPTGTGSYNEQFF
TRBV29-1	TRBJ1-3	CSVEDRSSGNTIYF
TRBV7-9	TRBJ2-1	CASSLARGGSYNEQFF
TRBV7-9	TRBJ2-3	CASSRGTGVETDTQYF
TRBV5-6	TRBJ2-3	CASSSAPGTSGGDPDF
TRBV7-2	TRBJ1-1	CASSLGDGNTEAFF
TRBV7-3	TRBJ2-5	CASSSPIETQYF
TRBV5-6	TRBJ2-7	CASSKLGQESHEQYF
TRBV10-2	TRBJ1-2	CASSSGGLGYTF
TRBV5-6	TRBJ2-2	CASSPFLALYRDTGELFF
TRBV19	TRBJ2-5	CASAGQEETQYF
TRBV10-3	TRBJ2-3	CAIKSFKDTDTQYF
TRBV19	TRBJ2-3	CASSIPQDTDTQYF
TRBV4-3	TRBJ2-7	CASSQDLGVEQYF
TRBV18	TRBJ2-1	CASSPFWDNEQFF
TRBV19	TRBJ1-5	CATMSKNVGNQPQHF
TRBV28	TRBJ1-2	CASTEGGGRIGYTF
TRBV5-6	TRBJ1-1	CASSSRENTEAFF
TRBV7-2	TRBJ1-3	CASSPQGLSGNTIYF
TRBV7-2	TRBJ1-1	CASSLTTEAFF